Detailed here is one T cell receptor (beta chain). At one boundary the junction diverges from the germline segment, which might be a read error. This sample stems from a study of blood T cell repertoires in COVID-19. Study-wide background: Spain, Italy and the United States supplied samples that represented acute and convalescent COVID-19. The analysed material was cDNA or gDNA that came from T cells, B-cell-depleted T cells, or PBMCs.

In the source study's methods: For nucleated cells, counts were estimated from reference gene primer amplification. Produced via immunoSEQ multiplex PCR; TCRdb's table is partial and in-frame only. The V and J calls and the clone size are those of that table, but D and trimming were determined from the DNA. Among under 140,000 clones listed, nearly 90% were seen once. The CDR3 runs 15 residues. CDR1 and CDR2 from the germline V gene are SGHDN and FVKESK. The receptor was derived from a human donor in a cohort sampled during active COVID-19. Sequencing was carried out using peripheral blood. V and J are TRBV14 and TRBJ1-1, with 9 bases identical to TRBD1. In nucleotides, the CDR3 is TGTGCCAGCAGCCAAGAAATTTTGGGGACAGGGCCCACTGGCTTT. Encoded protein: CASSQEILGTGPTGF.